Shown below are 24 T cell receptor beta chains from a single sample sequenced in a study of OX40 agonist ivuxolimab in advanced cancers. TCRdb's table, derived via immunoSEQ multiplex PCR, lists solely in-frame clones and lacks some. Seen here are about 51,000 clones, about nine tenths observed once, and the top ten hold 3.6%. Sequenced material: CD4+ or CD8+ T cells sorted from blood, taken in a trial of the OX40 agonist ivuxolimab. The receptors originated from an adult with an advanced solid tumor such as melanoma, head and neck, liver or kidney cancer.

The chain uses TRBV10-3 and TRBJ2-5; 9 nucleotides line up with TRBD2. CDR3 length equals 12 residues. J lost 5 bases, V lost 9 bases, and 4 bases had no gene match. Germline V lookup: CDR1 ENHRY, CDR2 SYGVKD. The CDR3 loop is CAIAGGPETQYF. CDR3 DNA sequence: TGTGCCATTGCGGGGGGGCCGGAGACCCAGTACTTC.

The CDR3 sequence: CASGSSGRGTDTQYF. The CDR3 DNA reads TGTGCCAGCGGATCTAGCGGGAGAGGGACAGATACGCAGTATTTT. The rearrangement uses TRBV7-3 and TRBJ2-3, with 10 bases lining up with TRBD2. Germline-derived CDR1 and CDR2 are SGHTA and FQGTGA. The trim removed 8 bases at V and 3 bases at J, leaving 8 bases unmatched. The CDR3 length is 15 residues.

The CDR3 region is CASSQGGSNYGYTF. The CDR3 nucleotides are TGCGCCAGCAGCCAAGGCGGCAGTAACTATGGCTACACCTTC. V and J are TRBV4-1 and TRBJ1-2; D call uncertain. Germline CDR1 MGHRA, CDR2 YSYEKL. The CDR3 has 14 residues. V was clipped by 1 base and J by 1 base, with 7 bases between them.

J is TRBJ1-1 and V is TRBV10-3; D unclear. Deletions cut 6 bases from V and 5 bases from J, with 10 bases between. The CDR3 totals 12 residues. Per the germline V gene, CDR1 is ENHRY and CDR2 is SYGVKD. This chain's CDR3 is CAIREATTEAFF. CDR3 bases: TGTGCCATCAGGGAGGCGACAACTGAAGCTTTCTTT.

Concerning this clone: At one of its ends the junction is not consistent with the germline gene, which may arise from a read error. The V gene is TRBV7-7, the J gene TRBJ2-1; TRBD1 matches at 9 bases. Germline V CDR1 and CDR2: SSHAT, FNYEAQ (reference sequence). The CDR3 is made up of 15 amino acids. Written as DNA, the CDR3 is TGTGCTAGCAGCCTGGGGGACAGGGCAAGGAATGAGCAGTTCTTC. Translated, it gives CASSLGDRARNEQFF.

This chain links TRBV19 with TRBJ2-3; 8 nucleotides align to TRBD1. Germline V gene lookup returns CDR1 LNHDA and CDR2 SQIVND (reference sequence). The CDR3 covers 14 residues. V dropped 4 bases and J dropped 4; count of bases not matched to a gene: 4. The CDR3 region has the DNA TGTGCCAGTAGTACCGGGACAGGTTCAGATACGCAGTATTTT. It translates to CASSTGTGSDTQYF.

This rearrangement joins TRBV27 to TRBJ1-5, with no clear D. The CDR3 length is 15 residues. Trimming cost V 2 bases and J 3 bases, with 11 bases left between them. Germline V CDR1 and CDR2: MNHEY, SMNVEV (reference sequence). In DNA form, the CDR3 reads TGTGCCAGCAGTTTAGTACAGTCGAACAATCAGCCCCAGCATTTT. Protein sequence: CASSLVQSNNQPQHF.

V gene TRBV11-3 combines with J gene TRBJ2-3, with 7 nucleotides matching TRBD1. Germline CDR1 is SGHNT and CDR2 is YENEEA. CDR3 length: 14 amino acids. Trimming took 5 bases from V and 3 from J; bases not matched to a gene: 5. This CDR3 reads CASSLRQGTDTQYF. The DNA of the CDR3 is TGTGCCAGCAGCCTCCGACAGGGTACAGATACGCAGTATTTT.

The V and J genes are TRBV7-9 and TRBJ1-4; TRBD1 might be the D (6 bases). Germline lookup yields CDR1 SEHNR and CDR2 FQNEAQ (reference sequence). The length of the CDR3 is 13 residues. Trimming stripped 6 bases from V and 7 bases from J, with 12 bases between. CDR3 coding DNA: TGTGCCAGCAGAGTCGGAGGGGGTGAAAAACTGTTTTTT. This sequence encodes CASRVGGGEKLFF.

V is TRBV9 and J is TRBJ1-2; perhaps TRBD1 as D (6 bases). The CDR3 covers 16 residues. Germline V gives CDR1 SGDLS, CDR2 YYNGEE. The V and J ends lost 4 bases and 1 base respectively, with 17 bases between them. This CDR3 reads CASSLGGAGFNYGYTF. The CDR3 region has the DNA TGTGCCAGCAGCCTCGGGGGCGCCGGATTTAACTATGGCTACACCTTC.

The chain recombines TRBV10-1 with TRBJ2-1, with TRBD1 as a possible D gene (5 bases). The CDR3 consists of 15 residues. CDR1 is WNHNN and CDR2 is SYGVQD in the germline V gene (reference sequence). V lost 4 bases and J 1 base, leaving 11 bases between the germline ends. The CDR3, as DNA: TGCGCCAGCAGTGGGGGCGGAGTATCCTACAATGAGCAGTTCTTC. It specifies CASSGGGVSYNEQFF.

This chain joins TRBV7-9 and TRBJ1-6; D not certain. There are 17 residues in the CDR3. From germline, CDR1 is SEHNR and CDR2 FQNEAQ (reference sequence). V shed 5 bases and J shed 7 bases, with 21 bases lying between them. The CDR3 bases are TGTGCCAGCAGCCCCCCGGCCAGGATGGGATTCAATTCACCCCTCCACTTT. Translating gives CASSPPARMGFNSPLHF. The full variable domain, rest sourced from reference TRBV7-9 and TRBJ1-6, is DTGVSQNPRHKITKRGQNVTFRCDPISEHNRLYWYRQTLGQGPEFLTYFQNEAQLEKSRLLSDRFSAERPKGSFSTLEIQRTEQGDSAMYLCASSPPARMGFNSPLHFGNGTRLTVT.

Concerning this clone: An end of the junction differs from the germline gene, which may be a read error. The V call is TRBV7-7, the J call TRBJ2-5; 8 bases fit TRBD2. CDR1 and CDR2 from the germline V gene are SSHAT and FNYEAQ (reference sequence). The CDR3 has 15 amino acids. The CDR3: CASSLAGPTGGTQYF. The CDR3 DNA sequence: TGTGCTAGCAGCTTAGCGGGACCCACTGGTGGGACCCAGTACTTC.

This clone was seen only once. This chain connects TRBV2 to TRBJ2-1; either TRBD1 or TRBD2 may fit D (6 bases each). Trimming removed 5 bases from V and 5 bases from J, with 16 bases in between. This CDR3 has 15 amino acids. CDR1 and CDR2 from the germline V gene are SNHLY and FYNNEI. The chain's CDR3 is CASSLRRDKNNEQFF. The CDR3 DNA reads TGTGCCAGCAGTTTACGGCGGGACAAAAACAATGAGCAGTTCTTC.

V and J are TRBV6-1 and TRBJ1-2; a weak D match, TRBD1 (5 bases). The V end lost 8 bases, the J end lost 5 bases, and 15 bases lay between the germline ends. This CDR3 spans 13 amino acids. Germline lookup yields CDR1 MNHNS and CDR2 SASEGT. The CDR3 loop is CASPDDGTYGYTF. CDR3 bases: TGTGCCAGCCCCGACGACGGGACGTATGGCTACACCTTC.

This chain links TRBV5-4 with TRBJ2-1, with 7 bases fitting TRBD1. The CDR3 is 15 amino acids. CDR1 is SGHNT, CDR2 YYREEE, per germline (reference sequence). V trimming: 4 bases; J trimming: 3 bases; junction bases outside the gene matches: 7. DNA for the CDR3: TGTGCCAGCAGCCCTAGGGGGCATTTCTACAATGAGCAGTTCTTC. The encoded protein is CASSPRGHFYNEQFF.

The V call is TRBV28, the J call TRBJ2-5; tentative D call: TRBD1 (5 bases). Trimming took 6 bases from V and 8 from J, leaving 22 bases between them. CDR1 is MDHEN, CDR2 SYDVKM, per germline. The CDR3 consists of 15 residues. The CDR3 reads CASSSQSTGLRTQYF. The CDR3 bases are TGTGCCAGCAGCTCCCAATCCACAGGTTTACGAACCCAGTACTTC.

This sequence joins TRBV5-4 and TRBJ2-3, with TRBD2 matching 10 bases. From germline, CDR1 is SGHNT and CDR2 YYREEE (reference sequence). This CDR3 is built from 16 residues. Trimming removed 3 bases from V and 4 bases from J; junction bases left unmatched: 8. As DNA, the CDR3 is TGTGCCAGCAGCTCGCAAGCGGGGGGGCCTGCAGATACGCAGTATTTT. This sequence encodes CASSSQAGGPADTQYF.

V usage is TRBV12-5 and J usage is TRBJ2-2, with 10 nucleotides matching TRBD1. The V and J ends lost 11 bases and 7 bases, in that order; junction bases with no gene match: 13. Looked up from germline, CDR1 is LGHNT and CDR2 is FRNRAP. There are 15 residues in the CDR3. The CDR3 is CAPTGTGAWVGELFF. DNA for the CDR3: TGTGCTCCGACCGGGACAGGGGCCTGGGTCGGGGAGCTGTTTTTT. Full variable domain (rest looked up from reference TRBV12-5 and TRBJ2-2): DARVTQTPRHKVTEMGQEVTMRCQPILGHNTVFWYRQTMMQGLELLAYFRNRAPLDDSGMPKDRFSAEMPDATLATLKIQPSEPRDSAVYFCAPTGTGAWVGELFFGEGSRLTVL.

V and J are TRBV14 and TRBJ2-7, with 8 bases identical to TRBD1. Germline V gene data show CDR1 as SGHDN and CDR2 as FVKESK. The CDR3 is made up of 17 amino acids. J was trimmed by 2 bases and V by 7 bases; bases with no gene match: 16. The CDR3 sequence: CASKASSYGTGAYEQYF. The DNA of the CDR3 is TGTGCCAGCAAGGCCAGCAGTTACGGGACAGGAGCCTACGAGCAGTACTTC.

This chain joins TRBV19 and TRBJ2-1; a weak D match, TRBD2 (5 bases). Per the germline V gene, CDR1 is LNHDA and CDR2 is SQIVND (reference sequence). The CDR3 is 13 residues long. Deletions cut 6 bases from V and 9 bases from J, with 15 bases between. The CDR3 loop reads CASSPTVSGEQFF. The CDR3 DNA reads as TGTGCCAGTAGCCCTACCGTCAGCGGTGAGCAGTTCTTC. Supplemented by reference TRBV19 and TRBJ2-1, the full variable domain reads DGGITQSPKYLFRKEGQNVTLSCEQNLNHDAMYWYRQDPGQGLRLIYYSQIVNDFQKGDIAEGYSVSREKKESFPLTVTSAQKNPTAFYLCASSPTVSGEQFFGPGTRLTVL.

This rearrangement joins TRBV12-1 to TRBJ2-1; the D call in the table, TRBD1, was not verified against the DNA. TRBV12-1 is marked as a pseudogene. The CDR3 is 11 amino acids. The CDR3 reads CASSFRDSQFF. As DNA, the CDR3 is TGTGCCAGCAGCTTTCGGGACAGCCAGTTCTTC.

The chain couples TRBV7-6 to TRBJ2-5; TRBD2 matches 10 bases. Germline-derived CDR1 and CDR2 are SGHVS and FNYEAQ. CDR3 size: 14 residues. V dropped 1 base and J dropped 5; count of bases not matched to a gene: 1. The CDR3 reads CASSLVSGGETQYF. The CDR3 DNA reads as TGTGCCAGCAGCTTAGTTAGCGGGGGGGAGACCCAGTACTTC.

J is TRBJ2-1 and V is TRBV15; TRBD1 or TRBD2 may be the D gene (7 bases each). The germline CDR1 and CDR2 sequences are LNHNV and YYDKDF (reference sequence). V lost 8 bases and J 7 bases, leaving 30 bases between the germline ends. This CDR3 comprises 18 residues. CDR3 coding DNA: TGTGCCACCGGGTCGTTCGGTCAGGGGGGGACCCGTGGGAATGAGCAGTTCTTC. It specifies CATGSFGQGGTRGNEQFF.